This T cell receptor beta chain was retrieved from a study of T cell responses to AZD1222 COVID-19 vaccine. Libraries were prepared by immunoSEQ multiplex PCR; TCRdb keeps only in-frame clonotypes and omits some of them. The sample has tens of thousands of clones; approximately 89% are singletons. Study-wide results and limits: Mostly white British, mostly female donors; authors suggested clonal diversity may be underestimated.

Turning to this clone: Its specificity is not known.

This TCR was recovered from an adult who received the AZD1222 COVID-19 vaccine. This material consisted of peripheral blood, taken 28 days after the second AZD1222 dose.

CDR3 protein: CASRPSSAPLGEQYF. DNA of the CDR3: TGTGCCAGCAGACCTTCGAGCGCGCCACTAGGGGAGCAGTACTTC. V is TRBV7-2 and J is TRBJ2-7; possible D gene TRBD2, 5 bases. Trimming removed 6 bases from V and 7 bases from J, with 22 bases in between. The CDR3 sequence is 15 residues long. The germline V gene encodes CDR1 SGHTA and CDR2 FQGNSA.